This record concerns one TCR beta chain sequence. J gave up 3 bases and V 2 bases, and 3 bases lay outside the gene matches. This CDR3 contains 15 residues. Germline-derived CDR1 and CDR2 are ENHRY and SYGVKD. The data belong to a study of blood T cell repertoires in COVID-19. The repertoire was sequenced with immunoSEQ multiplex PCR; TCRdb's copy has only in-frame clones and lacks some. The sample lists about 160,000 clones, approximately 84% occurring once. The sample was peripheral blood. V usage is TRBV10-3 and J usage is TRBJ1-5, with 8 bases lining up with TRBD1. This TCR was recovered from a man aged 40-55 years who had recovered from COVID-19. The CDR3 DNA sequence: TGTGCCATCAGTGAGGGACAGGGAAACAATCAGCCCCAGCATTTT. Translated: CAISEGQGNNQPQHF.